Each of the 23 T cell receptor beta chains below was sequenced from the same sample in a study of blood T cells in healthy people across ages. A second PCR, run for about 6 to 11 cycles, used a sample-barcoded 5' primer plus a J-beta primer mix. TCRdb fed the 5' RACE reads into MiXCR, producing one record per CDR3 protein. This sample has about 290,000 distinct CDR3 sequences, with roughly 26% found just once. The sequenced sample consisted of blood. These receptors all come from an older woman in good health.

V gene TRBV6-2 or TRBV6-3 combines with J gene TRBJ2-7; 9 positions match TRBD2. The V gene's germline CDR1 is MNHEY and CDR2 SVGEGT. The CDR3 runs to 14 residues. Germline trimming cut 6 bases from V and 3 bases from J; bases unmatched to any gene: 6. Here the CDR3 DNA reads TGTGCCAGCAGCCTTAGCGGGAGAGACTACGAGCAGTACTTC. Protein product: CASSLSGRDYEQYF.

A word on this clonotype: It may be a read error: a sequence one base away is much more abundant. The CDR3 end shows no conserved phenylalanine or tryptophan, and so a read error is likely. The chain combines TRBV28 with TRBJ2-7; 7 bases line up with TRBD2. Per germline, CDR1 MDHEN and CDR2 SYDVKM. The trim removed 7 bases at V and 4 bases at J, leaving 7 bases unmatched. CDR3 size: 13 residues. The CDR3 DNA is TGTGCCAGCAAAGGCGGGAGAGATTACGAGCAGTACCTC. Translating it yields CASKGGRDYEQYL.

This rearrangement joins TRBV5-6 to TRBJ2-3; D is possibly TRBD2 (6 bases). Between the trimmed V and J ends, which lost 4 bases and 0 bases, there was a span of 12 bases. Germline V gene sequence: CDR1 SGHDT, CDR2 YYEEEE. The CDR3 has 15 amino acids. CDR3 region: CASSPIGGSTDTQYF. The CDR3 DNA reads as TGTGCCAGCAGCCCCATTGGAGGGAGCACAGATACGCAGTATTTT.

V and J are TRBV10-3 and TRBJ1-1; 8 bases match TRBD1. V was clipped by 10 bases and J by 5 bases; unmatched bases: 9. The CDR3 extends over 13 amino acids. CDR1 and CDR2 from the germline V gene are ENHRY and SYGVKD. The CDR3 is CATEGQGGTEAFF. The CDR3 bases are TGTGCCACAGAAGGACAGGGAGGGACTGAAGCTTTCTTT.

To note about this clonotype: This may be a read error: a much more frequent sequence differs by one nucleotide. J is TRBJ2-7 and V is TRBV29-1; D is unresolved. The CDR3 sequence is 13 residues long. CDR1 is SQVTM and CDR2 is ANQGSEA in the germline V gene. CDR3 nucleotides: TGCAGCGTTGAATCCCCCAGTTTACGCGAGCTGTACTTC. Residues: CSVESPSLRELYF.

This CDR3 reads CASSWDIRGDGYTF. DNA of the CDR3: TGTGCCAGCAGTTGGGACATACGGGGGGATGGCTACACCTTC. The rearrangement joins TRBV27 to TRBJ1-2, with D possibly matching TRBD1 (6 bases). The germline CDR1 and CDR2 sequences are MNHEY and SMNVEV (reference sequence). Trimming cost V 4 bases and J 6 bases, with 15 bases left between them. The CDR3 totals 14 residues.

This clonotype was seen more than once but under ten times. The chain recombines TRBV7-9 with TRBJ2-7; 10 positions agree with TRBD2. Germline loops: CDR1 SEHNR, CDR2 FQNEAQ (reference sequence). CDR3 length: 16 residues. The trim removed 5 bases at V and 1 base at J, leaving 8 bases unmatched. The CDR3 DNA sequence: TGTGCCAGCAGCCGCGAACCGGGACTAGCGTCCTACGAGCAGTACTTC. Amino acid sequence: CASSREPGLASYEQYF.

The chain links TRBV5-1 to TRBJ2-5, with TRBD1 matching 9 bases. Germline CDR1 SGHRS, CDR2 YFSETQ. V shed 3 bases and J 5 bases; nucleotides not matched to a gene: 5. The CDR3 loop spans 14 amino acids. The CDR3 coding sequence is TGCGCCAGCAGCTCACAGGGGGCTCGGGAGACCCAGTACTTC. It codes for CASSSQGARETQYF. Drawing the rest from reference TRBV5-1 and TRBJ2-5, the complete variable domain is KAGVTQTPRYLIKTRGQQVTLSCSPISGHRSVSWYQQTPGQGLQFLFEYFSETQRNKGNFPGRFSGRQFSNSRSEMNVSTLELGDSALYLCASSSQGARETQYFGPGTRLLVL.

The chain employs TRBV20-1 and TRBJ2-3; 10 bases agree with TRBD2. This CDR3 has 16 amino acids. Trimming took 0 bases from V and 9 from J; bases not matched to a gene: 12. Germline-derived CDR1 and CDR2 are DFQATT and SNEGSKA (reference sequence). The CDR3 nucleotides read TGCAGTGCTAGAGATTTTCTAGCGGGAGTTCTTGAAACGCAGTATTTT. It specifies CSARDFLAGVLETQYF.

The chain combines TRBV7-9 with TRBJ2-2; possible D gene TRBD1, 6 bases. Trimming removed 4 bases from V and 0 bases from J, with 12 bases in between. The CDR3 is 16 amino acids. Germline V gene sequence: CDR1 SEHNR, CDR2 FQNEAQ (reference sequence). The CDR3 region is CASSSGVTSNTGELFF. The CDR3 DNA sequence: TGTGCCAGCAGCTCAGGGGTGACTTCGAACACCGGGGAGCTGTTTTTT.

The V call is TRBV7-8, the J call TRBJ2-7; weak D call: TRBD1 (5 bases). This CDR3 contains 15 residues. Germline loops: CDR1 SGHVS, CDR2 FQNEAQ. Trimming removed 0 bases from V and 1 base from J, with 10 bases in between. The CDR3 sequence is CASSLASQGSYEQYF. The CDR3, as DNA: TGTGCCAGCAGCTTAGCTTCCCAGGGTTCCTACGAGCAGTACTTC.

The chain joins TRBV12-3 or TRBV12-4 to TRBJ2-3; TRBD2 matches 7 bases. The CDR3 is made up of 15 amino acids. With 3 bases clipped from V and 4 bases from J, the junction kept 7 bases outside the gene matches. The CDR3 DNA reads TGTGCCAGCAGTTTTTTGGAGCGGGGCCCAGATACGCAGTATTTT. It codes for CASSFLERGPDTQYF.

This clonotype showed up just a few times. V is TRBV11-3 and J is TRBJ2-7, with 12 nucleotides matching TRBD2. Germline values: CDR1 SGHNT, CDR2 YENEEA. Trimming removed 1 base from V and 3 bases from J; junction bases left unmatched: 16. CDR3 length equals 20 residues. DNA for the CDR3: TGTGCCAGCAGCTTAGGAAGATTGCTAGCGGGAGGGCCAGCGGACTACGAGCAGTACTTC. Translated: CASSLGRLLAGGPADYEQYF.

This clonotype was counted a few times. The chain couples TRBV15 to TRBJ1-3, with TRBD1 as a possible D gene (5 bases). CDR1 and CDR2 (germline): LNHNV, YYDKDF (reference sequence). The V and J ends lost 4 bases and 16 bases respectively, with 14 bases between them. The CDR3 loop spans 11 amino acids. CDR3 loop: CATSNGDAFYF. CDR3 DNA sequence: TGTGCCACCAGCAATGGGGACGCCTTCTATTTT. Drawing the rest from reference TRBV15 and TRBJ1-3, the complete variable domain is DAMVIQNPRYQVTQFGKPVTLSCSQTLNHNVMYWYQQKSSQAPKLLFHYYDKDFNNEADTPDNFQSRRPNTSFCFLDIRSPGLGDTAMYLCATSNGDAFYFGEGSWLTVV.

V and J are TRBV5-1 and TRBJ2-5, with D perhaps TRBD2 (7 bases). V lost 3 bases, J lost 7 bases, and 16 bases lay in between. Germline CDR1 is SGHRS and CDR2 is YFSETQ. There are 14 residues in the CDR3. As DNA, the CDR3 is TGCGCCAGCAGCTCACGGGGGGCCGGAGGGACCCAGTACTTC. Translating gives CASSSRGAGGTQYF.

This clonotype came up a few times. Here the CDR3 DNA reads TGTGCCAGCCTCCTTCAGCGGCCGGGGAGCGAGCAGTACTTC. Its translation: CASLLQRPGSEQYF. This chain connects TRBV28 to TRBJ2-7, with TRBD2 as a possible D gene (5 bases). Germline lookup yields CDR1 MDHEN and CDR2 SYDVKM. Trimming cost V 8 bases and J 6 bases, with 20 bases left between them. The CDR3 length is 14 residues.

This clonotype occurred once. CDR3 nucleotides: TGCAGCGTTGCGGCGTCCTCTGGCTATGGCTACACCTTC. It specifies CSVAASSGYGYTF. The V call is TRBV29-1, the J call TRBJ1-2; D is undetermined. Trimming took off 4 bases at V and 4 bases at J, with 13 bases between the two ends. CDR3 length: 13 amino acids. The V gene's germline CDR1 is SQVTM and CDR2 ANQGSEA. Using reference TRBV29-1 and TRBJ1-2 for the parts outside the CDR3, the full variable domain is SAVISQKPSRDICQRGTSLTIQCQVDSQVTMMFWYRQQPGQSLTLIATANQGSEATYESGFVIDKFPISRPNLTFSTLTVSNMSPEDSSIYLCSVAASSGYGYTFGSGTRLTVV.

In its sample, this clonotype was seen a few times. V and J are TRBV7-2 and TRBJ1-1; D gene unclear. V gave up 4 bases and J gave up 4 bases, with 10 bases separating them. This CDR3 is 13 amino acids long. Germline-derived CDR1 and CDR2 are SGHTA and FQGNSA. CDR3 sequence reads: CASSSPVVTEAFF. Written as DNA, the CDR3 is TGTGCCAGCAGCTCCCCAGTCGTCACTGAAGCTTTCTTT. Full variable domain (remainder filled in from reference TRBV7-2 and TRBJ1-1): GAGVSQSPSNKVTEKGKDVELRCDPISGHTALYWYRQSLGQGLEFLIYFQGNSAPDKSGLPSDRFSAERTGGSVSTLTIQRTQQEDSAVYLCASSSPVVTEAFFGQGTRLTVV.

A few counts support this clonotype. The gene calls are TRBV7-8 and TRBJ2-7; 8 bases are shared with TRBD2. The ends lost 5 bases at V and 4 bases at J; junction bases unmatched: 10. Germline V gene data show CDR1 as SGHVS and CDR2 as FQNEAQ. The CDR3 sequence is 15 residues long. CDR3 in DNA: TGTGCCAGCAGCACTCGAGCGGGAGACGCTTACGAGCAGTACTTC. It encodes CASSTRAGDAYEQYF.

Only a few counts were recorded for this clonotype. The V call is TRBV2, the J call TRBJ2-3; D uncertain. Trimming pared 4 bases from V and 4 bases from J, leaving 12 bases between. The CDR3 covers 14 residues. Looked up from germline, CDR1 is SNHLY and CDR2 is FYNNEI. CDR3 region: CASSVKGGSDTQYF. In DNA form, the CDR3 reads TGTGCCAGCAGTGTCAAGGGTGGGTCAGATACGCAGTATTTT.

The genes are TRBV20-1 and TRBJ1-2; D not certain. Trimming took 7 bases from V and 7 from J, leaving 10 bases between them. Germline assignment: CDR1 DFQATT and CDR2 SNEGSKA (reference sequence). CDR3 size: 10 residues. The CDR3, as DNA: TGCAGTGTCTGGACGGGTGGCTACACCTTC. This gives the protein CSVWTGGYTF.

The chain is built from TRBV4-2 and TRBJ2-5; D gene ambiguous. The CDR3 covers 14 residues. CDR1 and CDR2 (germline): LGHNA, YNFKEQ. Trimming shortened V by 0 bases and J by 7 bases, and 12 bases separated the two germline ends. CDR3 bases: TGTGCCAGCAGCCAAGACCTTTCGATCGGGACCCAGTACTTC. Its protein is CASSQDLSIGTQYF.

The V call is TRBV6-6, the J call TRBJ2-1; perhaps TRBD2 as D (5 bases). Deletions cut 8 bases from V and 2 bases from J, with 10 bases between. This CDR3 comprises 13 residues. Germline CDR1 and CDR2: MNHNY and SVGAGI (reference sequence). The DNA of the CDR3 is TGTGCCAGCGTGGAGGCCCCCTACAATGAGCAGTTCTTC. Translation: CASVEAPYNEQFF.